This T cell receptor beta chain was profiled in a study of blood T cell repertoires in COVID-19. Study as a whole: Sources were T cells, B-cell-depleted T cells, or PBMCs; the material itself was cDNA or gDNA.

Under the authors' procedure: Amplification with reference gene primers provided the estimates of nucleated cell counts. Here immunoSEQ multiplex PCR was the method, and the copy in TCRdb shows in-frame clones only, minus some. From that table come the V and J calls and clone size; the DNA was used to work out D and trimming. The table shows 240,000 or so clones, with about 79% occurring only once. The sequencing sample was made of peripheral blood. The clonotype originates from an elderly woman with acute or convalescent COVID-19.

DNA of the CDR3: TGCGCCAGCAGCCGGGGCGCTAGCGGGGGACAAGAGACCCAGTACTTC. This sequence encodes CASSRGASGGQETQYF. The rearrangement links TRBV5-1 to TRBJ2-5, with TRBD2 identical over 10 bases. The CDR3 totals 16 residues. Germline V gene sequence: CDR1 SGHRS, CDR2 YFSETQ. After removal of 4 bases from V and 2 bases from J, the junction contained 8 bases not matched to a gene.